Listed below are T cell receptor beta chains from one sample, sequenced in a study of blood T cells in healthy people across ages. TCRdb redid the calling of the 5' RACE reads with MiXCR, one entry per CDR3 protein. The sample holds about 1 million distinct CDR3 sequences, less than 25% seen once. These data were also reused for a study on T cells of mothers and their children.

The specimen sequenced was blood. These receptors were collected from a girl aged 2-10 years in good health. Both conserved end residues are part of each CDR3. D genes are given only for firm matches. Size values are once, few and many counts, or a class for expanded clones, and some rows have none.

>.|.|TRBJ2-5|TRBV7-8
TGTGCCAGCAGCAACGGACTACTAGGGGAGACCCAGTACTTC
CASSNGLLGETQYF
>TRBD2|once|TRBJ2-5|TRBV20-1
TGCAGTGCTAGAGGGGCCCGGCGGGAGGCCCGGGAGACCCAGTACTTC
CSARGARREARETQYF
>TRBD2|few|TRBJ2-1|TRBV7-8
TGTGCCAGCAGCTTCTATACTAGCGGGGCTAACAATGAGCAGTTCTTC
CASSFYTSGANNEQFF
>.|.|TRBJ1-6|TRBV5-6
TGTGCCAGCAGCTTGATTAGTTCACCCCTCCACTTT
CASSLISSPLHF
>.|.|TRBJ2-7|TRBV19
TGTGCCAGTTCGAGGACACCAGCCTACGAGCAGTACTTC
CASSRTPAYEQYF
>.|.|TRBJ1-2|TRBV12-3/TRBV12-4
TGTGCCAGCAGCATGGGACTAGACTTATATGGCTACACCTTC
CASSMGLDLYGYTF
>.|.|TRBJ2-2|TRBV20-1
TGCAGTGCCACGACCGGGACACGAAAGAACACCGGGGAGCTGTTTTTT
CSATTGTRKNTGELFF
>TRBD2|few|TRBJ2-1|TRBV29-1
TGCAGCGTTCCCCTAGCGGCCCAACGCAATGAGCAGTTCTTC
CSVPLAAQRNEQFF
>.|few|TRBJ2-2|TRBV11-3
TGTGCCAGCAGCTTCCTCTCCTCTGGGGAGCTGTTTTTT
CASSFLSSGELFF
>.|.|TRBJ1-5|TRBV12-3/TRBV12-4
TGTGCCAGCAGTCCTTCCTCGGGGCCCCAGCATTTT
CASSPSSGPQHF
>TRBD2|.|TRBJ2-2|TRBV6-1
TGTGCCAGCAGTGCGCTAGCGGGACCGGTTGCCGGGGAGCTGTTTTTT
CASSALAGPVAGELFF
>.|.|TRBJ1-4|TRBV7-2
TGTGCCAGCAGCTACCTGAGCACAACTAATGAAAAACTGTTTTTT
CASSYLSTTNEKLFF
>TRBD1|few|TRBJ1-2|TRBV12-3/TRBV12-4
TGTGCCAGCAGTCAAACTGACAGGGTTGGCTACACCTTC
CASSQTDRVGYTF
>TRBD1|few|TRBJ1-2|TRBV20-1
TGCAGTGCCGTCCGGGACAGCGTATATGGCTACACCTTC
CSAVRDSVYGYTF
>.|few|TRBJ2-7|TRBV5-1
TGCGCCAGCAGCTTGCTGAGGGACGGCCTGAGGCCGCAGTACTTC
CASSLLRDGLRPQYF
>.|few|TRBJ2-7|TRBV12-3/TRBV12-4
TGTGCCAGCAGTATAATACAGGGTTCTCGCCACGAGCAGTACTTC
CASSIIQGSRHEQYF
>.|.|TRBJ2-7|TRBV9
TGTGCCAGCAGCGTAGGGGCGGGTGTAACCTACGAGCAGTACTTC
CASSVGAGVTYEQYF
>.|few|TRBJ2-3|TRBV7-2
TGTGCCAGCAGCTTAAGGAGGGCCTGGCTTACAGATACGCAGTATTTT
CASSLRRAWLTDTQYF
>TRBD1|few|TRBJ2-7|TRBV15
TGTGCCACCAGCGTTATAGGGACAGGGGCTATCGAGCAGTACTTC
CATSVIGTGAIEQYF
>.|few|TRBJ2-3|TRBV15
TGTGCCACCAGCAGATCCGGGACCCCTCACACAGATACGCAGTATTTT
CATSRSGTPHTDTQYF
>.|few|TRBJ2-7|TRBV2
TGTGCCAGCAATCCAAGCCTCTCCGAGCAGTACTTC
CASNPSLSEQYF
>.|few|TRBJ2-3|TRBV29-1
TGCAGCGTCGTAAAGATTGGCGGAGAGAATACGCAGTATTTT
CSVVKIGGENTQYF
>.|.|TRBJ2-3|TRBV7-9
TGTGCCAGCAGCTCCCTTCTAGATACGCAGTATTTT
CASSSLLDTQYF
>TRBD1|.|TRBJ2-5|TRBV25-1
TGTGCCAGCAGTGAAGAGGGACAGTGGGAGACCCAGTACTTC
CASSEEGQWETQYF
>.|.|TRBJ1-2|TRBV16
TGTGCCAGCAGCCAAGAGTCGGCGGGGAGTGGTGGCTACACCTTC
CASSQESAGSGGYTF
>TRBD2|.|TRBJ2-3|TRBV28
TGTGCCAGCAGTTTCGTGACTAGCAGTTCTAGCACAGATACGCAGTATTTT
CASSFVTSSSSTDTQYF
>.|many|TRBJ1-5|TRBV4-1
TGCGCCAGCAGCCAAGAGGGGGGCAATCAGCCCCAGCATTTT
CASSQEGGNQPQHF
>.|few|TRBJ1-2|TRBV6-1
TGTGCCAGCGACGACGGACACGTTCTCTATGGCTACACCTTC
CASDDGHVLYGYTF
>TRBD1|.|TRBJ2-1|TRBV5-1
TGCGCCAGCAGCTGGGAACAGGGGGCAAGGGAGCAGTTCTTC
CASSWEQGAREQFF
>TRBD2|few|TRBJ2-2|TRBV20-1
TGCAGTGCTTGGACATCTAGCGGGGGGGCCTTAGGTAGCGGGGAGCTGTTTTTT
CSAWTSSGGALGSGELFF
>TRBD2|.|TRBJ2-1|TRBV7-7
TGTGCTAGCAGCCATCCGGGACTAGGTGTAGATGAGCAGTTCTTC
CASSHPGLGVDEQFF
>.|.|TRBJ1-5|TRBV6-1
TGTGCCAGCATCCCGGGACAAGGAATTTCTTTGGCCCAGCATTTT
CASIPGQGISLAQHF
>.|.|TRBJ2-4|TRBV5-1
TGCGCCAGCGACGTTATAGCCAAAAACATTCAGTACTTC
CASDVIAKNIQYF
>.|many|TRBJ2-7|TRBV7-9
TGTGCCAGCAGCTCAGGACAGCTATACGAGCAGTACTTC
CASSSGQLYEQYF
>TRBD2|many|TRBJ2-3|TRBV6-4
TGTGCCAGCAGTCCACTAGCGGGGGGAACAGATACGCAGTATTTT
CASSPLAGGTDTQYF